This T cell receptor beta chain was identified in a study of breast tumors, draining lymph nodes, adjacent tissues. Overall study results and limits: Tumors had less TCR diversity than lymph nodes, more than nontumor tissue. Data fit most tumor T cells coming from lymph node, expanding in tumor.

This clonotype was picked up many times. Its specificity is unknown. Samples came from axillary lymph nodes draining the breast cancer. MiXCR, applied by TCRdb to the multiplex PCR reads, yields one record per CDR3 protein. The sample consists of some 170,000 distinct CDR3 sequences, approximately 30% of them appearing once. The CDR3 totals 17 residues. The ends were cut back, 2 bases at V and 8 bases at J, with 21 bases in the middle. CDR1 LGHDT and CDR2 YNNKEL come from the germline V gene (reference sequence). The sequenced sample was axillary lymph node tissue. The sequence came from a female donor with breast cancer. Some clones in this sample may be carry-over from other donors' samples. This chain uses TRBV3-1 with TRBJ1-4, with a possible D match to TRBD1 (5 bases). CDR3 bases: TGTGCCAGCAGCCAACTCCTTACCGGGACCGTCAGGGAAAAACTGTTTTTT. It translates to CASSQLLTGTVREKLFF.